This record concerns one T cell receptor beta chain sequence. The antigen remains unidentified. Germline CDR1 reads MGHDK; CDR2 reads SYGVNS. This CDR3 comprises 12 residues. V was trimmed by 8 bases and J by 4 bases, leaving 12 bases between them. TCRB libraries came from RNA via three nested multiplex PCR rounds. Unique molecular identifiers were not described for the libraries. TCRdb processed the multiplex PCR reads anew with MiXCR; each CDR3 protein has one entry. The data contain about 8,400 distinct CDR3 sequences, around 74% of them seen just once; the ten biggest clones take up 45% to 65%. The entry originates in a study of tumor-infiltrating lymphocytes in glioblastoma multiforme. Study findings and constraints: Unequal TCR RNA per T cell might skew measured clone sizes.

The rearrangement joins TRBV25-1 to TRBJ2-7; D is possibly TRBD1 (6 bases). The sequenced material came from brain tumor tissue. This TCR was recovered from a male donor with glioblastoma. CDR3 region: CASGLGQYEQYF. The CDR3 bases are TGTGCCAGCGGGCTTGGACAGTACGAGCAGTACTTC.